A selection of T cell receptor beta chains follows, all from one sample in a study of CD8+ T cells in alopecia areata. Here immunoSEQ multiplex PCR was the method, and the copy in TCRdb shows in-frame clones only, minus some. The sample gives hundreds of thousands of clones, 45% to 70% of which show up once; 0.75% to 0.95% is in the top ten. The sample consisted of CD4+ T cells sorted from blood, taken at approximately week 51, from a patient treated with tofacitinib. These receptor sequences come from a human donor with alopecia areata. Both conserved end residues are trimmed from each CDR3. Each record gives: V gene, D gene, J gene, CDR3 protein. D genes are given only for firm matches.

V gene: TRBV6-5; D gene: TRBD1; J gene: TRBJ2-1; CDR3 protein: ASGSPGDSREQF
V gene: TRBV30; D gene: NA; J gene: TRBJ1-4; CDR3 protein: AWRGTRGGKLF
V gene: TRBV6-5; D gene: NA; J gene: TRBJ2-5; CDR3 protein: ASRLGTQY
V gene: TRBV4-2; D gene: NA; J gene: TRBJ1-2; CDR3 protein: ASSQDYRAYNYGYT
V gene: TRBV2; D gene: NA; J gene: TRBJ2-1; CDR3 protein: ASSEHNEQF
V gene: TRBV7-2; D gene: TRBD2; J gene: TRBJ2-5; CDR3 protein: ASSSRTSGGYAATQY
V gene: TRBV30; D gene: NA; J gene: TRBJ1-2; CDR3 protein: AWRAVANYGYT
V gene: TRBV18; D gene: TRBD1; J gene: TRBJ1-5; CDR3 protein: ASSQGAGNQPQH
V gene: TRBV5-6; D gene: TRBD2; J gene: TRBJ2-3; CDR3 protein: ASSLGLRVDTQY
V gene: TRBV5-1; D gene: NA; J gene: TRBJ2-3; CDR3 protein: ASNQDRTDTQY
V gene: TRBV2; D gene: TRBD1; J gene: TRBJ2-1; CDR3 protein: ASTWDRAGGNEQF
V gene: TRBV9; D gene: TRBD1; J gene: TRBJ1-6; CDR3 protein: ASSVSGTGSHSPLH
V gene: TRBV7-9; D gene: NA; J gene: TRBJ1-5; CDR3 protein: ASSLGIGVNQPQH